One and the same sample provided the 2 T cell receptor beta chains below, sequenced in a study of cytomegalovirus exposure and HLA in healthy donors. The PCR used 60 Vbeta and 13 Jbeta primers. Clones were sequenced by immunoSEQ multiplex PCR, and TCRdb holds only the in-frame ones, with some missing. This sample's table reports approximately 130,000 clones. The sequencing input was PBMCs. The receptors were gathered from a woman aged 60-70 years in good health and CMV-seronegative.

This chain connects TRBV19 to TRBJ2-4; TRBD1 matches 7 bases. The length of the CDR3 is 17 residues. V dropped 7 bases and J dropped 2; count of bases not matched to a gene: 14. The germline V gene has CDR1 LNHDA and CDR2 SQIVND (reference sequence). The CDR3 DNA sequence: TGTGCCAGTACCACCCCCGGGACAGAAGGATCCAAAAACATTCAGTACTTC. Translated: CASTTPGTEGSKNIQYF.

The rearrangement joins TRBV25-1 to TRBJ2-3; possible D gene TRBD2, 5 bases. The V gene lost 3 bases and the J gene lost 1 base, with 11 bases spanning the gap. Per the germline V gene, CDR1 is MGHDK and CDR2 is SYGVNS. This CDR3 spans 15 amino acids. The CDR3 coding sequence is TGTGCCAGCAGTGATTCCTCGCGGGGCACAGATACGCAGTATTTT. It encodes CASSDSSRGTDTQYF.